This paragraph reports one T cell receptor beta chain. Its antigen is not identified. Germline lookup yields CDR1 SQVTM and CDR2 ANQGSEA. The CDR3 totals 15 residues. The V gene end was trimmed by 4 bases and the J gene end by 4 bases; junction bases not matched to a gene: 8. This entry comes from a study of T cells in localized non-small cell lung cancer. Study outcomes and limitations: Overall survival was longer when the density of T cells in the blood was higher.

Sequenced by immunoSEQ multiplex PCR; TCRdb stores in-frame clones only, minus some. The sample shows about 41,000 clones, 88% of them seen only once. The sample consisted of peripheral blood, taken before any cancer treatment. The sequence was collected from a female donor aged 60 or older with stage I squamous cell lung carcinoma. The gene calls are TRBV29-1 and TRBJ2-5, with 11 bases aligning to TRBD2. The CDR3 is CSVGGLAARGETQYF. In nucleotides, the CDR3 is TGCAGCGTTGGGGGACTAGCGGCGAGGGGAGAGACCCAGTACTTC.